This is a list of T cell receptor beta chains from one sample in a study of blood T cell repertoires in COVID-19. Assay used: immunoSEQ multiplex PCR; TCRdb lists only in-frame clones, some missing. The table has 230,000 or so clones, 80% to 85% seen once. Material for sequencing was peripheral blood. The origin of the receptors is a man aged 50 to 60 with active or convalescent COVID-19. CDR3s include the opening cysteine and the closing phenylalanine or tryptophan. Fields, in order: V gene, clone size, D gene, J gene, CDR3 DNA, CDR3 protein. D genes are given only for firm matches. Clone size is stated in some rows and not others, as once, few, many or a class when expanded.

v_gene: TRBV9
abundance: -
d_gene: TRBD2
j_gene: TRBJ2-2
CDR3nt: TGTGCCAGCAGCTTCCACACTAGCGGGGGAGCCGGGGAGCTGTTTTTT
CDR3aa: CASSFHTSGGAGELFF

v_gene: TRBV30
abundance: -
d_gene: -
j_gene: TRBJ2-3
CDR3nt: TGTGCCTCCGACTACCGCACAGATACGCAGTATTTT
CDR3aa: CASDYRTDTQYF

v_gene: TRBV29-1
abundance: -
d_gene: TRBD1
j_gene: TRBJ2-1
CDR3nt: TGCAGCGTCCCCTTGGGACAGGGGTACAATGAGCAGTTCTTC
CDR3aa: CSVPLGQGYNEQFF

v_gene: TRBV29-1
abundance: -
d_gene: -
j_gene: TRBJ1-5
CDR3nt: TGCAGCGTCTCCGCGGGACTTGGCAATCAGCCCCAGCATTTT
CDR3aa: CSVSAGLGNQPQHF

v_gene: TRBV29-1
abundance: -
d_gene: -
j_gene: TRBJ1-1
CDR3nt: TGCAGCGTTGGAGGACAGATGAACACTGAAGCTTTCTTT
CDR3aa: CSVGGQMNTEAFF

v_gene: TRBV5-4
abundance: -
d_gene: TRBD1
j_gene: TRBJ2-3
CDR3nt: TGTGCCAGCAGCTTTACAGGGGGAAAGACAGATACGCAGTATTTT
CDR3aa: CASSFTGGKTDTQYF

v_gene: TRBV4-1
abundance: -
d_gene: TRBD2
j_gene: TRBJ2-1
CDR3nt: TGCGCCAGCAGCCAAGAAAAGCGGGGGCTCTACAATGAGCAGTTCTTC
CDR3aa: CASSQEKRGLYNEQFF

v_gene: TRBV10-1
abundance: -
d_gene: TRBD1
j_gene: TRBJ2-7
CDR3nt: TGCGCCAGCAGTGATCAGGGGGTCACGGGGCAGTACTTC
CDR3aa: CASSDQGVTGQYF

v_gene: TRBV28
abundance: -
d_gene: TRBD1
j_gene: TRBJ1-5
CDR3nt: TGTGCCAGCAGTTGGACAGGGGGCGGCAATCAGCCCCAGCATTTT
CDR3aa: CASSWTGGGNQPQHF

v_gene: TRBV7-2
abundance: once
d_gene: TRBD2
j_gene: TRBJ2-2
CDR3nt: TGTGCCAGCAGCTTAAGACTAGCCAACACCGGGGAGCTGTTTTTT
CDR3aa: CASSLRLANTGELFF

v_gene: TRBV28
abundance: -
d_gene: -
j_gene: TRBJ1-1
CDR3nt: TGTGCCAGCAGTCCCCCCCAGGGGACGAACACTGAAGCTTTCTTT
CDR3aa: CASSPPQGTNTEAFF

v_gene: TRBV5-8
abundance: -
d_gene: -
j_gene: TRBJ1-3
CDR3nt: TGTGCCAGCAGCTTGGCGGGGGGACCGCTCTCTGGAAACACCATATATTTT
CDR3aa: CASSLAGGPLSGNTIYF

v_gene: TRBV28
abundance: -
d_gene: -
j_gene: TRBJ2-3
CDR3nt: TGTGCCAGCAGAGTCCAGCGGACCACAGATACGCAGTATTTT
CDR3aa: CASRVQRTTDTQYF

v_gene: TRBV20-1
abundance: once
d_gene: TRBD2
j_gene: TRBJ2-1
CDR3nt: TGCAGTGCTAGTGCGTTCAAGGGACTAGCGCCCAATGAGCAGTTCTTC
CDR3aa: CSASAFKGLAPNEQFF

v_gene: TRBV30
abundance: -
d_gene: TRBD1
j_gene: TRBJ1-1
CDR3nt: TGTGCCCGAAACAGGGGGACTGAAGCTTTCTTT
CDR3aa: CARNRGTEAFF

v_gene: TRBV20-1
abundance: -
d_gene: -
j_gene: TRBJ1-1
CDR3nt: TGCAGTGCTAGAGTCAGCACTGAAGCTTTCTTT
CDR3aa: CSARVSTEAFF

v_gene: TRBV29-1
abundance: -
d_gene: TRBD1
j_gene: TRBJ1-1
CDR3nt: TGCAGCGCCTCGACAGGGGGGTCGGGAGCTTTCTTT
CDR3aa: CSASTGGSGAFF

v_gene: TRBV29-1
abundance: -
d_gene: -
j_gene: TRBJ2-5
CDR3nt: TGCAGCGTTATGGACATTGGGGAGACCCAGTACTTC
CDR3aa: CSVMDIGETQYF

v_gene: TRBV6-5
abundance: -
d_gene: TRBD1
j_gene: TRBJ2-3
CDR3nt: TGTGCCAGCATGTCAGGGGGCCTAGATACGCAGTATTTT
CDR3aa: CASMSGGLDTQYF

v_gene: TRBV7-3
abundance: -
d_gene: TRBD2
j_gene: TRBJ2-1
CDR3nt: TGTGCCAGCAGCTTAAGGACTAGCGGGGAGCGTGGGAATGAGCAGTTCTTC
CDR3aa: CASSLRTSGERGNEQFF

v_gene: TRBV2
abundance: -
d_gene: TRBD1
j_gene: TRBJ1-2
CDR3nt: TGTGCCAGCAGCTCGGGACAGGACTATGGCTACACCTTC
CDR3aa: CASSSGQDYGYTF

v_gene: TRBV9
abundance: -
d_gene: -
j_gene: TRBJ2-5
CDR3nt: TGTGCCAGCAGCTACCGGAGGGGGCTAGGGGAGACCCAGTACTTC
CDR3aa: CASSYRRGLGETQYF

v_gene: TRBV7-9
abundance: -
d_gene: -
j_gene: TRBJ1-1
CDR3nt: TGTGCCAGCAGCTTAGCGAACCACCTAGAAGCTTTCTTT
CDR3aa: CASSLANHLEAFF

v_gene: TRBV2
abundance: -
d_gene: TRBD2
j_gene: TRBJ2-3
CDR3nt: TGTGCCAGCAGTGGGGGACTAGCGGGGGGAACAGATACGCAGTATTTT
CDR3aa: CASSGGLAGGTDTQYF

v_gene: TRBV18
abundance: -
d_gene: -
j_gene: TRBJ2-5
CDR3nt: TGTGCCAGCTCACCAGGGAGGGAGACCCAGTACTTC
CDR3aa: CASSPGRETQYF

v_gene: TRBV9
abundance: -
d_gene: TRBD2
j_gene: TRBJ2-2
CDR3nt: TGTGCCAGCAGCGTAATTAGCGGGGGCCCGAACACCGGGGAGCTGTTTTTT
CDR3aa: CASSVISGGPNTGELFF

v_gene: TRBV19
abundance: -
d_gene: TRBD1
j_gene: TRBJ1-5
CDR3nt: TGTGCCAGTAGTATTAGCCGGACAGGCCAGGCTAGTCAGCCCCAGCATTTT
CDR3aa: CASSISRTGQASQPQHF

v_gene: TRBV7-2
abundance: once
d_gene: TRBD1
j_gene: TRBJ2-3
CDR3nt: TGTGCCAGCAGCCCCGGGACAGGCGGCACAGATACGCAGTATTTT
CDR3aa: CASSPGTGGTDTQYF

v_gene: TRBV2
abundance: -
d_gene: TRBD2
j_gene: TRBJ2-3
CDR3nt: TGTGCCAGCAGGAGTAGCGGGGAGGATACGCAGTATTTT
CDR3aa: CASRSSGEDTQYF

v_gene: TRBV7-2
abundance: -
d_gene: -
j_gene: TRBJ2-7
CDR3nt: TGTGCCAGCAGCACTCTTGCTGGGCAGGGTAAGTACGAGCAGTACTTC
CDR3aa: CASSTLAGQGKYEQYF